These 30 T cell receptor beta chains were all obtained from the same sample, sequenced in a study of T cells after yellow fever vaccination. TCRdb re-derived calls from the 5' RACE reads in MiXCR, one entry per CDR3 protein. The table lists about 340,000 distinct CDR3 sequences, 12% of them singletons, with around 3% in the top ten. Here the sequenced sample was CD4+ T cells sorted from PBMCs, taken 15 days after the yellow fever booster vaccination. These receptor sequences come from a man between 18 and 29 years old who received the YFV17D yellow fever vaccine.

This clonotype was seen only a few times. This sequence joins TRBV12-3 or TRBV12-4 and TRBJ1-1; 8 positions agree with TRBD1. CDR3 size: 15 residues. V shed 4 bases, J shed 4 bases, and the junction held 8 bases outside the gene matches. The CDR3 sequence: CASSSRQGAITEAFF. In nucleotides, the CDR3 is TGTGCCAGCAGTTCCAGGCAGGGGGCCATCACTGAAGCTTTCTTT.

The V gene is TRBV19, the J gene TRBJ1-5; TRBD1 might be the D (5 bases). V dropped 3 bases and J dropped 3 bases, with 12 bases sitting between them. This CDR3 contains 15 residues. Germline V gene sequence: CDR1 LNHDA, CDR2 SQIVND (reference sequence). The CDR3 DNA sequence: TGTGCCAGTAGTATCACGCGGGACTACAATCAGCCCCAGCATTTT. Encoded protein: CASSITRDYNQPQHF.

This clonotype was seen a handful of times. The chain couples TRBV14 to TRBJ1-1; maybe TRBD1 (6 bases). Germline values: CDR1 SGHDN, CDR2 FVKESK. V lost 4 bases and J 4 bases, leaving 10 bases between the germline ends. The length of the CDR3 is 13 residues. Here the CDR3 DNA reads TGTGCCAGCAGCCGTGACAGGTTCACTGAAGCTTTCTTT. The encoded protein is CASSRDRFTEAFF. The full variable domain, in which reference TRBV14 and TRBJ1-1 provide the parts outside the CDR3, is EAGVTQFPSHSVIEKGQTVTLRCDPISGHDNLYWYRRVMGKEIKFLLHFVKESKQDESGMPNNRFLAERTGGTYSTLKVQPAELEDSGVYFCASSRDRFTEAFFGQGTRLTVV.

There are a few counts of this clonotype. V and J are TRBV6-5 and TRBJ1-1, with 7 bases fitting TRBD1. The CDR3 runs 13 residues. J lost 6 bases, V lost 5 bases, and 6 bases had no gene match. Germline assignment: CDR1 MNHEY and CDR2 SVGAGI. In DNA, the CDR3 is TGTGCCAGCAGTAGGGACAGCTGGGCTGAAGCTTTCTTT. Translating it yields CASSRDSWAEAFF.

This clonotype was counted between two and nine times. The rearrangement joins TRBV5-5 to TRBJ2-7, with 7 nucleotides matching TRBD2. Trimming took 0 bases from V and 2 from J; bases not matched to a gene: 2. Per the germline V gene, CDR1 is SGHKS and CDR2 is YYEKEE (reference sequence). CDR3 size: 14 residues. The CDR3 loop is CASSLGGGTYEQYF. The DNA of the CDR3 is TGTGCCAGCAGCTTGGGGGGGGGAACCTACGAGCAGTACTTC.

In this sample, this clonotype turned up many times. The chain joins TRBV5-1 to TRBJ2-1; 9 nucleotides line up with TRBD1. J was trimmed by 11 bases and V by 0 bases; bases with no gene match: 12. The CDR3 totals 16 residues. The germline gives CDR1 SGHRS, CDR2 YFSETQ. The CDR3 sequence: CASSLEGQGIWVQQFF. The CDR3 nucleotides read TGCGCCAGCAGCTTGGAGGGACAGGGTATTTGGGTTCAGCAGTTCTTC.

This clonotype was observed a handful of times. The rearrangement uses TRBV7-2 and TRBJ1-6; D might be TRBD1 (5 bases). Deletions cut 1 base from V and 12 bases from J, with 10 bases between. Per the germline V gene, CDR1 is SGHTA and CDR2 is FQGNSA. The CDR3 is 13 amino acids. This CDR3 is CASSLESGRPLHF. In DNA form, the CDR3 reads TGTGCCAGCAGCTTAGAGTCAGGGCGACCCCTCCACTTT.

The rearrangement links TRBV4-1 to TRBJ2-3; 9 positions match TRBD2. The germline V gene encodes CDR1 MGHRA and CDR2 YSYEKL. The CDR3 extends over 17 amino acids. Trimming removed 1 base from V and 4 bases from J; junction bases left unmatched: 9. CDR3 DNA sequence: TGCGCCAGCAGCCAAGTAGGATCTAGCGGGACGGCAGATACGCAGTATTTT. Translated: CASSQVGSSGTADTQYF.

The chain is built from TRBV5-1 and TRBJ2-7, with D tentatively TRBD1 (6 bases). Trimming stripped 5 bases from V and 1 base from J, with 16 bases between. CDR3 length: 15 residues. Germline CDR1 and CDR2: SGHRS and YFSETQ. The CDR3 loop is CASRPQQGSSYEQYF. The CDR3 DNA sequence: TGCGCCAGCAGGCCCCAACAGGGTTCTTCCTACGAGCAGTACTTC.

This clonotype turned up a few times. This chain uses TRBV5-1 with TRBJ2-5, with 8 bases identical to TRBD1. The V gene's germline CDR1 is SGHRS and CDR2 YFSETQ. The CDR3 has 15 residues. With 4 bases clipped from V and 5 bases from J, the junction kept 10 bases outside the gene matches. The CDR3 DNA reads TGCGCCAGCAGCCTCTACGGACAGGGCGGCGAGACCCAGTACTTC. Protein: CASSLYGQGGETQYF. Complete variable domain (other parts from reference TRBV5-1 and TRBJ2-5): KAGVTQTPRYLIKTRGQQVTLSCSPISGHRSVSWYQQTPGQGLQFLFEYFSETQRNKGNFPGRFSGRQFSNSRSEMNVSTLELGDSALYLCASSLYGQGGETQYFGPGTRLLVL.

This clonotype was seen more than once but under ten times. The rearrangement uses TRBV3-1 and TRBJ2-1, with a possible D match to TRBD1 (5 bases). V gave up 8 bases and J gave up 13 bases, with 12 bases separating them. There are 10 residues in the CDR3. Germline values: CDR1 LGHDT, CDR2 YNNKEL (reference sequence). The CDR3 DNA sequence: TGTGCCAGCGGACGACAGCTACAGTTCTTC. Translating it yields CASGRQLQFF.

The chain joins TRBV10-2 to TRBJ1-4, with 11 positions matching TRBD1. The junction had 7 bases not matched to a gene; V was cut back by 6 bases and J by 7 bases. CDR1 and CDR2 from the germline V gene are WSHSY and SAAADI. This CDR3 has 15 residues. The chain's CDR3 is CASSGLGTGGEKLFF. The CDR3 bases are TGCGCCAGCAGCGGACTGGGGACAGGGGGTGAAAAACTGTTTTTT.

This chain links TRBV6-2 or TRBV6-3 with TRBJ2-5; tentatively, D is TRBD1 (6 bases). Per germline, CDR1 MNHEY and CDR2 SVGEGT. The CDR3 is made up of 14 amino acids. With 8 bases removed from V and 5 bases from J, the gap between germline ends came to 18 bases. Here the CDR3 reads CASVLQGSGETQYF. The CDR3 region has the DNA TGTGCCAGCGTATTACAGGGCTCGGGTGAGACCCAGTACTTC.

The sample holds many counts of this clonotype. The V call is TRBV10-3, the J call TRBJ2-5; TRBD2 agrees at 7 bases. The length of the CDR3 is 14 residues. Germline V gives CDR1 ENHRY, CDR2 SYGVKD. J gave up 5 bases and V 4 bases, and 7 bases lay outside the gene matches. CDR3 sequence: CAISGWGGDETQYF. CDR3 bases: TGTGCCATCAGTGGCTGGGGGGGGGATGAGACCCAGTACTTC.

This clonotype was recorded many times. The junction departs from germline at one end; a sequencing error may be responsible. The chain uses TRBV7-7 and TRBJ2-1; TRBD2 is a possible D gene (6 bases). Per the germline V gene, CDR1 is SSHAT and CDR2 is FNYEAQ (reference sequence). The CDR3 has 13 amino acids. CDR3 coding DNA: TGTGCCAGCAGTTTAGGGACTGACAATGAGCAGTTCTTC. It is translated as CASSLGTDNEQFF.

V and J are TRBV2 and TRBJ1-4; 7 positions match TRBD1. Germline V lookup: CDR1 SNHLY, CDR2 FYNNEI. Unmatched junction bases numbered 4, after V lost 7 bases and J lost 5 bases. This CDR3 has 13 residues. Here the CDR3 reads CASTGQPNEKLFF. The CDR3 DNA reads as TGTGCCAGCACGGGACAGCCCAATGAAAAACTGTTTTTT.

This clonotype was seen only a few times. The chain recombines TRBV7-2 with TRBJ2-1; 10 bases match TRBD1. V shed 3 bases and J 4 bases; nucleotides not matched to a gene: 6. In germline, CDR1 is SGHTA, CDR2 FQGNSA. This CDR3 contains 16 residues. CDR3 bases: TGTGCCAGCAGCTTCGGACAGGGGGTACGTTACAATGAGCAGTTCTTC. Protein: CASSFGQGVRYNEQFF.

This clonotype was counted only a few times. This chain uses TRBV20-1 with TRBJ1-1, with a weak D call TRBD1 (6 bases). The CDR3 has 13 residues. V was pared by 6 bases and J by 6 bases, with 17 bases between. Germline V CDR1 and CDR2: DFQATT, SNEGSKA (reference sequence). The CDR3 DNA follows: TGCAGTGCGCCTTACAGGGATCCGGCTGAAGCTTTCTTT. This sequence encodes CSAPYRDPAEAFF.

The J gene is TRBJ1-6, the V gene TRBV3-1; D possibly corresponds to TRBD1 (6 bases). Germline lookup yields CDR1 LGHDT and CDR2 YNNKEL (reference sequence). Trimming stripped 5 bases from V and 8 bases from J, with 13 bases between. The CDR3 is made up of 14 amino acids. For the CDR3, the DNA is TGTGCCAGCAGCTTCGAGGACAGTTATTCACCCCTCCACTTT. Protein: CASSFEDSYSPLHF. Using reference TRBV3-1 and TRBJ1-6 for the parts outside the CDR3, the full variable domain is DTAVSQTPKYLVTQMGNDKSIKCEQNLGHDTMYWYKQDSKKFLKIMFSYNNKELIINETVPNRFSPKSPDKAHLNLHINSLELGDSAVYFCASSFEDSYSPLHFGNGTRLTVT.

As for this clonotype: A much more abundant neighbour one base away suggests this may be a read error. V is TRBV18 and J is TRBJ2-1, with D possibly TRBD1 on 6 matching bases. The germline V gene has CDR1 KGHSH and CDR2 LQKENI. The V and J ends lost 1 base and 8 bases respectively, with 12 bases between them. CDR3 length: 14 residues. The CDR3 region is CASSPQDRYYEQFF. DNA of the CDR3: TGTGCCAGCTCACCACAGGACAGATACTATGAGCAGTTCTTC. Looking up the rest from reference TRBV18 and TRBJ2-1 gives the full variable domain: NAGVMQNPRHLVRRRGQEARLRCSPMKGHSHVYWYRQLPEEGLKFMVYLQKENIIDESGMPKERFSAEFPKEGPSILRIQQVVRGDSAAYFCASSPQDRYYEQFFGPGTRLTVL.

With respect to this clonotype: One junction end does not reproduce the germline sequence, and a read error may be involved. V usage is TRBV9 and J usage is TRBJ1-4; D perhaps matches TRBD1 (5 bases). CDR3 length: 15 residues. Germline V gene lookup returns CDR1 SGDLS and CDR2 YYNGEE. CDR3 in DNA: TGTGCCAGCAGCGCACTTGAGGGGAGGACTGAAAAACTTTTTTTT. This encodes CASSALEGRTEKLFF.

This clonotype was detected ten times or more. The chain recombines TRBV7-2 with TRBJ2-3, with TRBD2 matching over 11 bases. The trim removed 4 bases at V and 9 bases at J, leaving 6 bases unmatched. This CDR3 contains 14 residues. CDR1 is SGHTA and CDR2 is FQGNSA in the germline V gene. The CDR3 here is CASSSSVAGGTQYF. Written as DNA, the CDR3 is TGTGCCAGCAGCTCCTCCGTAGCGGGGGGGACGCAGTATTTT.

At least ten counts were recorded for this clonotype. This sequence joins TRBV5-1 and TRBJ2-5; a weak D match, TRBD1 (5 bases). The CDR3 is 13 residues long. The germline V gene encodes CDR1 SGHRS and CDR2 YFSETQ. Trimming cost V 4 bases and J 4 bases, with 11 bases left between them. The CDR3 here is CASSPGRAETQYF. DNA of the CDR3: TGCGCCAGCAGCCCGGGCAGGGCAGAGACCCAGTACTTC.

In this sample, this clonotype turned up a few times. Here the CDR3 reads CASSFTVFSYGYTF. The CDR3 bases are TGCGCCAGCAGCTTTACTGTCTTCTCCTATGGCTACACCTTC. J is TRBJ1-2 and V is TRBV5-1, with unresolved D. There are 14 residues in the CDR3. Looked up from germline, CDR1 is SGHRS and CDR2 is YFSETQ. The ends were cut back, 2 bases at V and 4 bases at J, with 12 bases in the middle.

This clonotype was detected only a few times. The V call is TRBV7-9, the J call TRBJ2-3, with D possibly being TRBD2 (5 bases). The CDR3 consists of 14 residues. Germline V gene data show CDR1 as SEHNR and CDR2 as FQNEAQ (reference sequence). Trimming removed 6 bases at V and 0 bases at J, with 10 bases between. CDR3 nucleotide sequence: TGTGCCAGCAGTATAGGACTGAGCACAGATACGCAGTATTTT. Translated: CASSIGLSTDTQYF.

There are a few counts of this clonotype. V usage is TRBV5-1 and J usage is TRBJ2-2; the D gene is possibly TRBD2 (6 bases). The germline CDR1 and CDR2 sequences are SGHRS and YFSETQ. Trimming pared 2 bases from V and 2 bases from J, leaving 10 bases between. The CDR3 extends over 15 amino acids. The CDR3 here is CASSFGTHNTGELFF. The CDR3 nucleotides read TGCGCCAGCAGCTTCGGGACTCACAACACCGGGGAGCTGTTTTTT.

This clonotype occurred a few times. The rearrangement links TRBV20-1 to TRBJ1-6; D remains ambiguous. Trimming shortened V by 5 bases and J by 9 bases, and 11 bases separated the two germline ends. CDR3 size: 12 residues. Per germline, CDR1 DFQATT and CDR2 SNEGSKA (reference sequence). This CDR3 is CSAGVRPSPLHF. As DNA, the CDR3 is TGCAGTGCTGGGGTTCGGCCTTCACCCCTCCACTTT.

The rearrangement uses TRBV29-1 and TRBJ1-1, with D perhaps matching TRBD1 (6 bases). Per the germline V gene, CDR1 is SQVTM and CDR2 is ANQGSEA. CDR3 length: 12 residues. With 8 bases removed from V and 3 bases from J, the gap between germline ends came to 13 bases. The CDR3 spells CSPTGHDTEAFF. CDR3 nucleotides: TGCAGCCCGACGGGACACGACACTGAAGCTTTCTTT.

This clonotype was seen a handful of times. V and J are TRBV5-1 and TRBJ2-1; D perhaps matches TRBD2 (5 bases). With 0 bases removed from V and 2 bases from J, the gap between germline ends came to 9 bases. CDR1 SGHRS and CDR2 YFSETQ come from the germline V gene. CDR3 length: 15 amino acids. CDR3: CASSLASFPYNEQFF. The CDR3 DNA follows: TGCGCCAGCAGCTTGGCTAGCTTTCCCTACAATGAGCAGTTCTTC.

V usage is TRBV4-3 and J usage is TRBJ2-7; no clear D gene. Trimming cost V 4 bases and J 0 bases, with 13 bases left between them. The germline V gene has CDR1 LGHNA and CDR2 YSLEER. CDR3 size: 15 residues. CDR3 region: CASSRQFQNSYEQYF. CDR3 bases: TGCGCCAGCAGCCGCCAATTCCAGAACTCCTACGAGCAGTACTTC.